The sequence of this T cell receptor (beta chain) was determined in a study of spatial heterogeneity in lung cancer. Study findings and constraints: Higher tumor mutation counts went along with higher counts of expanded intratumoral alpha and beta TCRs.

This CDR3 has 13 amino acids. V was pared by 7 bases and J by 4 bases, with 13 bases between. Germline V gene data show CDR1 as MNHNY and CDR2 as SVGAGI (reference sequence). This clonotype is medium-sized within its sample. Its antigen is currently unknown. MiXCR, applied by TCRdb to the 5' RACE reads, yields one record per CDR3 protein. The sample contains 10,000 or so distinct CDR3 sequences, 12% of which appear only once. Time point defined: sample taken at primary tumor resection. Unsorted whole RNA from tumor, nontumor lung or frozen PBMC underwent sequencing. This chain connects TRBV6-6 to TRBJ2-5, with D perhaps matching TRBD1 (5 bases). This specimen consisted of lung tumor tissue, obtained at surgery. This clonotype was obtained from a female donor with early-stage non-small cell lung cancer. The CDR3 sequence: CASTQGAGETQYF. For the CDR3, the DNA is TGTGCCAGCACGCAAGGGGCCGGAGAGACCCAGTACTTC.